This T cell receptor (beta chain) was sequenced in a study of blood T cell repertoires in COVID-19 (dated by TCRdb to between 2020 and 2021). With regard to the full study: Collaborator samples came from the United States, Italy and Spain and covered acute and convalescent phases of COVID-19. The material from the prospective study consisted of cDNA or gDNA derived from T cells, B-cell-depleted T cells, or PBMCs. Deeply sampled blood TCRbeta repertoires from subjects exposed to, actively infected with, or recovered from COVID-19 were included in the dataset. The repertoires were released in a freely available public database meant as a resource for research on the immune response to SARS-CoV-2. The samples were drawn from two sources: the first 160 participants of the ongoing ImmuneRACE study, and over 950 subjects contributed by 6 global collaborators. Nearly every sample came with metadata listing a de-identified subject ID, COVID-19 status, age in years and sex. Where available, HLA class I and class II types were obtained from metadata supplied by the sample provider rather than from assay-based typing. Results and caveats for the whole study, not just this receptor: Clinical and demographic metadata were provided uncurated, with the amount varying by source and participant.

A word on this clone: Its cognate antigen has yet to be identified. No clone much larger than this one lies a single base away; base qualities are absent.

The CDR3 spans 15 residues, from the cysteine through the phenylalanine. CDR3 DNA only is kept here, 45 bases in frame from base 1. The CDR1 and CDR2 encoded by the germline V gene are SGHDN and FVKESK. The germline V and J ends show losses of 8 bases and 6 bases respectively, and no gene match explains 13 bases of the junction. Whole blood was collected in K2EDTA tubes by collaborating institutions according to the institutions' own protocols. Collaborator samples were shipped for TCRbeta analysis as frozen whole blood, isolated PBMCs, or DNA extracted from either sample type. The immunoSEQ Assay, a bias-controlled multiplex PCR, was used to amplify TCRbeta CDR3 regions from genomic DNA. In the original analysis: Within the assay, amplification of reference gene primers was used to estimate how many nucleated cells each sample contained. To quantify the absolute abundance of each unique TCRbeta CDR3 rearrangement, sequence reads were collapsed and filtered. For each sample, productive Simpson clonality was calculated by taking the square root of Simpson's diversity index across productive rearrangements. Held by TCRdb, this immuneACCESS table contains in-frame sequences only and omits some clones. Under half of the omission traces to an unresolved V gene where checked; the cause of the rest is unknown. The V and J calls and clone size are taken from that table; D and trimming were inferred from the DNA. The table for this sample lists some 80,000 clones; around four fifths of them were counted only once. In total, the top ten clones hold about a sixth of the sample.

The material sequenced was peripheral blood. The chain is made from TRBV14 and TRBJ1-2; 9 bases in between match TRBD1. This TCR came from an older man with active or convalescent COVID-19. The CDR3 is CASGTIGTGSDGYTF. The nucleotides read TGTGCCAGCGGCACGATCGGGACAGGGTCTGATGGCTACACCTTC. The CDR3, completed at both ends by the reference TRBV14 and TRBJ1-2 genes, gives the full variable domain EAGVTQFPSHSVIEKGQTVTLRCDPISGHDNLYWYRRVMGKEIKFLLHFVKESKQDESGMPNNRFLAERTGGTYSTLKVQPAELEDSGVYFCASGTIGTGSDGYTFGSGTRLTVV.